This T cell receptor beta chain was recovered during a study of shared clonotypes between healthy human individuals. Study overall: Each donor contributed plates that comprised three CD4 naive, three CD4 memory, two CD8 naive and one CD8 memory.

Comments on this clone: Its specificity is not known.

Study conclusions and caveats: Naive subsets tended to show greater estimated richness than memory subsets. Tissues were not sampled, only blood, and their repertoires likely differ. Shared clonotypes: approximately 5.3% naive CD4, roughly 4% naive CD8, over 2% memory CD4, approximately 0.37% memory CD8.

CDR1 and CDR2 from the germline V gene are SGHNT and YENEEA. This CDR3 spans 15 amino acids. V gave up 5 bases and J gave up 5 bases; unmatched junction bases: 5. Here immunoSEQ multiplex PCR was the method, and the copy in TCRdb shows in-frame clones only, minus some. This sample has around 370,000 clones, with approximately 97% found just once. The rearrangement links TRBV11-3 to TRBJ2-2; 10 bases are a match to TRBD1. This receptor was taken from a young man in good health. Material for sequencing was memory CD8+ T cells sorted from blood. Subset in this sample: CD45RO+ cells pooled with CCR7-negative TemRA cells. The CDR3 is CASSTWTGGTGELFF. The CDR3 bases are TGTGCCAGCAGCACCTGGACAGGGGGGACCGGGGAGCTGTTTTTT.